A selection of T cell receptor beta chains follows, all from one sample in a study of blood T cell repertoires in COVID-19. Assay used: immunoSEQ multiplex PCR; TCRdb lists only in-frame clones, some missing. Of hundreds of thousands of clones listed, 87% are singletons. The sequenced sample consisted of peripheral blood. These receptors all stem from a woman between 50 and 59 years old with COVID-19, enrolled during active disease. Each CDR3 is given with its conserved first and last residue. Size tells how often a clone was seen (once, few, many) or the class of an expanded clone, and some rows leave it out.

18	TRBV6-4	.	TRBJ2-2	CASSERLAGGTNTGELFF
13	TRBV5-1	.	TRBJ1-1	CASSSAQDTEAFF
14	TRBV27	.	TRBJ2-7	CASSLGTGAYEQYF
16	TRBV2	.	TRBJ1-3	CASSEGGLYSGNTIYF
14	TRBV6-6	few	TRBJ2-2	CASTSGTNTGELFF
15	TRBV18	.	TRBJ2-7	CASSPGGGTPYEQYF
15	TRBV6-1	.	TRBJ2-7	CASSEFNRVSYEQYF
16	TRBV18	.	TRBJ1-2	CASSSNAGQASGGYTF
16	TRBV7-3	.	TRBJ1-2	CASSLNSRGAGYGYTF
14	TRBV7-9	.	TRBJ2-4	CASSTTVSKNIQYF
15	TRBV9	.	TRBJ2-1	CASSEQGVRGNEQFF
13	TRBV7-3	.	TRBJ2-1	CASSLTSLAGQFF
15	TRBV14	.	TRBJ2-5	CASSGGDYHGETQYF
14	TRBV2	.	TRBJ1-6	CASSWGTGSSPLHF
15	TRBV7-2	.	TRBJ1-2	CASSKSGQGNYGYTF
14	TRBV28	.	TRBJ2-2	CASTWRMNTGELFF
15	TRBV7-6	.	TRBJ2-6	CASSSGLSGANVLTF
13	TRBV30	.	TRBJ2-7	CAWSVRGAYEQYF
15	TRBV19	.	TRBJ1-6	CASSIRGANNSPLHF
14	TRBV30	.	TRBJ1-4	CAWSGGEGREKLFF
14	TRBV11-2	.	TRBJ2-5	CAVEGGEGVETQYF
13	TRBV2	.	TRBJ1-1	CASKRDSNTEAFF
19	TRBV11-2	.	TRBJ2-1	CASSLAVGGRGFWYNEQFF
14	TRBV7-6	.	TRBJ2-5	CASRPRQGGETQYF
20	TRBV5-1	.	TRBJ2-7	CASSLGQGAGDSGEIYEQYF
13	TRBV2	.	TRBJ1-1	CASRDRGNTEAFF
13	TRBV11-2	.	TRBJ1-4	CASSLDAGGKLFF
15	TRBV9	.	TRBJ2-2	CASSVVAGKGGELFF